This entry is about one TCR beta chain. The CDR3 extends over 14 amino acids. V was trimmed by 3 bases and J by 5 bases, leaving 10 bases between them. CDR1 is SGHTA, CDR2 FQGTGA, per germline. This specimen belongs to a study of CD8 T cells in ankylosing spondylitis. Quantitative 5'-RACE with molecular barcodes generated TCR beta libraries. One entry per CDR3 protein results from TCRdb running MiXCR on the 5' RACE reads. The data contain about 89,000 distinct CDR3 sequences, 27% of them singletons. V gene TRBV7-3 combines with J gene TRBJ2-2; either TRBD1 or TRBD2 may fit D (5 bases each). Material for sequencing was blood, either unsorted or a sorted T cell fraction (not recorded which). The source of this sequence is a male donor with ankylosing spondylitis or in good health (not recorded which). CDR3 amino acids: CASSFGTTTGELFF. The DNA of the CDR3 is TGTGCCAGCAGCTTTGGGACGACGACCGGGGAGCTGTTTTTT.